The sequence of this T cell receptor beta chain was determined in a study of blood T cells in healthy people across ages. V lost 3 bases, J lost 1 base, and 7 bases stayed unmatched. This CDR3 has 17 residues. The V gene's germline CDR1 is SGDLS and CDR2 YYNGEE. Sample-barcoded 5' priming and a J-beta primer mix drove a second PCR of roughly 6 to 12 cycles. From the 5' RACE reads, TCRdb called clonotypes with MiXCR, one entry per CDR3 protein. The table lists about 800,000 distinct CDR3 sequences, roughly 64% of them singletons. This TCR derives from a man between 25 and 39 years old in good health. The J gene is TRBJ2-6, the V gene TRBV9; 7 positions match TRBD1. The specimen sequenced was blood. The CDR3: CASSEPKTGSGANVLTF. CDR3 DNA: TGTGCCAGCAGCGAACCCAAGACAGGGTCTGGGGCCAACGTCCTGACTTTC.